A single sample is the source of the 21 T cell receptor beta chains below, sequenced in a study of T cell responses to AZD1222 COVID-19 vaccine. TCRdb's copy holds only in-frame clones and misses some; the assay was immunoSEQ multiplex PCR. The profile shows some 69,000 clones, 85% of them singletons. Here the sequenced sample was peripheral blood, taken on day 0 of AZD1222 vaccination. The receptors come from an adult in good health.

The rearrangement links TRBV3-1 (or the pseudogene TRBV3-2) to TRBJ1-2; D call uncertain. Germline CDR1 is LGHDT and CDR2 is YNNKEL (reference sequence). This CDR3 is built from 14 residues. Trimming stripped 2 bases from V and 0 bases from J, with 7 bases between. The CDR3 here is CASSQTEANYGYTF. CDR3 nucleotides: TGTGCCAGCAGCCAAACAGAAGCTAACTATGGCTACACCTTC.

The rearrangement links TRBV2 to TRBJ2-6; perhaps TRBD1 as D (6 bases). Between the trimmed V and J ends, which lost 6 bases and 4 bases, there was a span of 13 bases. Germline CDR1 SNHLY, CDR2 FYNNEI. This CDR3 comprises 15 residues. The CDR3 DNA is TGTGCCAGCAGCGTCACAGGGTTAGGGGCCAACGTCCTGACTTTC. Translated, it gives CASSVTGLGANVLTF.

V is TRBV3-1 (or the pseudogene TRBV3-2) and J is TRBJ1-1, with TRBD1 identical over 8 bases. This CDR3 region has 18 residues. The junction had 19 bases not matched to a gene; V was cut back by 6 bases and J by 4 bases. Germline lookup yields CDR1 LGHDT and CDR2 YNNKEL (reference sequence). Written as DNA, the CDR3 is TGTGCCAGCAGGCCCTCGGGACAGGTCACCTTTCGGTTCACTGAAGCTTTCTTT. Encoded protein: CASRPSGQVTFRFTEAFF.

CDR3 in DNA: TGTGCCAGCAGTGGTTGGAACACTGAAGCTTTCTTT. Protein: CASSGWNTEAFF. The chain has TRBV2 and TRBJ1-1; D gene uncertain. Germline CDR1 reads SNHLY; CDR2 reads FYNNEI. Between the trimmed V and J ends, which lost 4 bases and 1 base, there was a span of 4 bases. The CDR3 sequence is 12 residues long.

The chain employs TRBV6-6 and TRBJ2-7; 12 nucleotides agree with TRBD1. CDR3 length: 18 amino acids. Germline CDR1 is MNHNY and CDR2 is SVGAGI (reference sequence). J was trimmed by 5 bases and V by 5 bases; bases with no gene match: 16. The CDR3 spells CASSHPGTGGPRWDEQYF. CDR3 DNA sequence: TGTGCCAGCAGTCACCCCGGGACAGGGGGCCCTAGATGGGACGAGCAGTACTTC.

This chain uses TRBV29-1 with TRBJ2-7; D is undetermined. Deletions cut 4 bases from V and 1 base from J, with 8 bases between. The CDR3 has 12 amino acids. In germline, CDR1 is SQVTM, CDR2 ANQGSEA. This CDR3 reads CSVGRQSYEQYF. For the CDR3, the DNA is TGCAGCGTTGGGCGCCAGTCCTACGAGCAGTACTTC.

The V call is TRBV28, the J call TRBJ1-2; D may be TRBD1 (5 bases). In germline, CDR1 is MDHEN, CDR2 SYDVKM. V lost 4 bases and J lost 6, with 18 bases in between. The CDR3 contains 15 residues. The CDR3 protein is CASSSGQGGYNGYTF. CDR3 bases: TGTGCCAGCAGTTCCGGCCAGGGAGGGTACAATGGCTACACCTTC.

A single count supports this clone. V gene TRBV9 combines with J gene TRBJ2-1; 9 nucleotides line up with TRBD2. The CDR3 loop spans 15 amino acids. Trimming took 0 bases from V and 8 from J; bases not matched to a gene: 6. Germline V gives CDR1 SGDLS, CDR2 YYNGEE. Here the CDR3 reads CASSVGGSGGDEQFF. The CDR3 region has the DNA TGTGCCAGCAGCGTAGGGGGTAGCGGGGGCGATGAGCAGTTCTTC.

This chain joins TRBV19 and TRBJ1-2, with D possibly matching TRBD1 (6 bases). The V gene's germline CDR1 is LNHDA and CDR2 SQIVND (reference sequence). The CDR3 has 14 amino acids. Trimming cost V 5 bases and J 8 bases, with 18 bases left between them. Written as DNA, the CDR3 is TGTGCCAGTAGTTTCCCCGGAGACCAGGGGGGCTACACCTTC. Its protein product is CASSFPGDQGGYTF.

The V and J genes are TRBV18 and TRBJ1-5; 9 nucleotides match TRBD1. Unmatched junction bases numbered 6, after V lost 3 bases and J lost 6 bases. The CDR3 has 15 residues. Germline V gene data show CDR1 as KGHSH and CDR2 as LQKENI. As DNA, the CDR3 is TGTGCCAGCTCACCCCCGGGACAGGGACGTCAGCCCCAGCATTTT. Translation gives CASSPPGQGRQPQHF.

This chain links TRBV5-1 with TRBJ1-3; possible D gene TRBD1, 5 bases. CDR3 length: 14 amino acids. V gave up 6 bases and J gave up 1 base, with 11 bases separating them. Germline CDR1 SGHRS, CDR2 YFSETQ. DNA of the CDR3: TGCGCCAGCACTACCCCAGGGTCTGGAAACACCATATATTTT. Its translation: CASTTPGSGNTIYF.

V usage is TRBV9 and J usage is TRBJ1-2; TRBD1 might be the D (5 bases). V lost 3 bases and J lost 6, with 21 bases in between. This CDR3 is built from 16 residues. Germline lookup yields CDR1 SGDLS and CDR2 YYNGEE. This CDR3 is CASSAITPRGVDGYTF. For the CDR3, the DNA is TGTGCCAGCAGCGCGATCACGCCCCGGGGGGTCGATGGCTACACCTTC.

V is TRBV19 and J is TRBJ2-1; 14 bases agree with TRBD2. Trimming took 4 bases from V and 9 from J; bases not matched to a gene: 11. This CDR3 comprises 17 residues. Germline V gene data show CDR1 as LNHDA and CDR2 as SQIVND (reference sequence). CDR3 protein: CASSTRKTSGGAGEQFF. The CDR3, as DNA: TGTGCCAGTAGTACGCGCAAGACTAGCGGGGGGGCGGGTGAGCAGTTCTTC.

This chain connects TRBV24-1 to TRBJ2-1; D not certain. The CDR3 is 16 residues long. Germline assignment: CDR1 KGHDR and CDR2 SFDVKD. V was trimmed by 1 base and J by 0 bases, leaving 9 bases between them. CDR3 protein: CATSDLRQNSYNEQFF. The CDR3, as DNA: TGTGCCACCAGTGATTTAAGGCAGAACTCCTACAATGAGCAGTTCTTC.

The V call is TRBV19, the J call TRBJ2-3, with a tentative D call TRBD2 (7 bases). The CDR3 sequence is 17 residues long. Trimming took 1 base from V and 5 from J, leaving 19 bases between them. Germline CDR1 and CDR2: LNHDA and SQIVND (reference sequence). CDR3 DNA: TGTGCCAGTAGTATAGGGGCTAGGGGGGGGCGAGGAGATACGCAGTATTTT. Its translation is CASSIGARGGRGDTQYF.

V is TRBV11-2 and J is TRBJ2-1; 10 bases line up with TRBD2. The CDR3 runs to 16 residues. Trimming took 3 bases from V and 7 from J; bases not matched to a gene: 9. CDR1 SGHAT and CDR2 FQNNGV come from the germline V gene. CDR3 bases: TGTGCCAGCAGCTTGAGGAGCGGGGGGGCAAATAATGAGCAGTTCTTC. Translated, it gives CASSLRSGGANNEQFF.

This sequence joins TRBV19 and TRBJ1-6; a possible D gene is TRBD1 (5 bases). This CDR3 is 16 amino acids long. Trimming pared 3 bases from V and 7 bases from J, leaving 16 bases between. Germline CDR1 and CDR2: LNHDA and SQIVND (reference sequence). The CDR3 region has the DNA TGTGCCAGTAGTATGTTCCAGGGACCCTCGAATTCACCCCTCCACTTT. It translates to CASSMFQGPSNSPLHF.

The rearrangement joins TRBV30 to TRBJ2-5; 10 nucleotides align to TRBD1. The CDR3 contains 14 residues. Germline CDR1 is GTSNPN and CDR2 is SVGIG (reference sequence). V was clipped by 8 bases and J by 2 bases; unmatched bases: 8. The CDR3 DNA sequence: TGTGCCGGAGGGACAGGGGAGGGACAAGAGACCCAGTACTTC. This encodes CAGGTGEGQETQYF.

This clone has only one observation. The V gene is TRBV7-2, the J gene TRBJ1-1; tentatively, D is TRBD1 (5 bases). Germline V gene data show CDR1 as SGHTA and CDR2 as FQGNSA. V shed 2 bases and J shed 1 base, with 8 bases lying between them. CDR3 length: 14 amino acids. Here the CDR3 DNA reads TGTGCCAGCAGCTTAAGCAGGGCGAACACTGAAGCTTTCTTT. Translated: CASSLSRANTEAFF.

The chain is built from TRBV6-5 and TRBJ2-7; D may be TRBD1 (6 bases). Germline CDR1 reads MNHEY; CDR2 reads SVGAGI. This CDR3 region has 15 residues. The V end was cut by 5 bases, the J end by 2 bases, with 16 bases between. The CDR3 DNA follows: TGTGCCAGCAGTCCCACCGGGACACCACCCTACGAGCAGTACTTC. Protein sequence: CASSPTGTPPYEQYF.

The chain links TRBV9 to TRBJ1-2; D unclear. V was trimmed by 0 bases and J by 8 bases, leaving 8 bases between them. Germline lookup yields CDR1 SGDLS and CDR2 YYNGEE. There are 12 residues in the CDR3. For the CDR3, the DNA is TGTGCCAGCAGCGTAGGAGGGCGGGGCTACACCTTC. Protein product: CASSVGGRGYTF.